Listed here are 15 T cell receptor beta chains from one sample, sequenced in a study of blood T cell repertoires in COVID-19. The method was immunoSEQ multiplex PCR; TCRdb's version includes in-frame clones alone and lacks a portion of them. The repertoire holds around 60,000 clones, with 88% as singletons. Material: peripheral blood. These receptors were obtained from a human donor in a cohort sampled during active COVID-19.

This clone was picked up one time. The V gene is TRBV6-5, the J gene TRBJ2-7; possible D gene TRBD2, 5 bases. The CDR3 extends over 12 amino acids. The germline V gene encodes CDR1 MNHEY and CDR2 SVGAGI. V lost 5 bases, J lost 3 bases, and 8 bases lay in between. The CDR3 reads CASSPGLYEQYF. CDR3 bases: TGTGCCAGCAGTCCAGGACTCTACGAGCAGTACTTC.

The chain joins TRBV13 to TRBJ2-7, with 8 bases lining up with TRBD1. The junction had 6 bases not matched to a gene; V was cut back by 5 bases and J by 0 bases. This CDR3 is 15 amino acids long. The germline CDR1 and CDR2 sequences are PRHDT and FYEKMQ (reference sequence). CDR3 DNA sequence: TGTGCCAGCAGCAGACAGGGGATTAGCTCCTACGAGCAGTACTTC. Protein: CASSRQGISSYEQYF.

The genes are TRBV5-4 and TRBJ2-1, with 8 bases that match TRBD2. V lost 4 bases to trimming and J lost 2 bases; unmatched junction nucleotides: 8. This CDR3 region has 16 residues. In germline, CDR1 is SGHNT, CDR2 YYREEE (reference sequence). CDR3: CASSRGGLDAYNEQFF. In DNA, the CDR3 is TGTGCCAGCAGCCGGGGGGGACTAGACGCCTACAATGAGCAGTTCTTC. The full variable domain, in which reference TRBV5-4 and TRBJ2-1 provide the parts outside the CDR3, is ETGVTQSPTHLIKTRGQQVTLRCSSQSGHNTVSWYQQALGQGPQFIFQYYREEENGRGNFPPRFSGLQFPNYSSELNVNALELDDSALYLCASSRGGLDAYNEQFFGPGTRLTVL.

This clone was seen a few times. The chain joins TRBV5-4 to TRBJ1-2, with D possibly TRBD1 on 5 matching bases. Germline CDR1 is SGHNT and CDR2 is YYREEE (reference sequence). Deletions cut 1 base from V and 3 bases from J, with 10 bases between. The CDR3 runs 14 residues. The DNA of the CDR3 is TGTGCCAGCAGCTTGTTAGGGGAGGACTATGGCTACACCTTC. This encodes CASSLLGEDYGYTF.

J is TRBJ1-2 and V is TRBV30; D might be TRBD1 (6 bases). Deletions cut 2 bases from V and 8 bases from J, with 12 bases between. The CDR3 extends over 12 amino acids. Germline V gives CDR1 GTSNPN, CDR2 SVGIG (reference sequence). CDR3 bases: TGTGCCTGGAGTACAGGGAAAAGAGGCTACACCTTC. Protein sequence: CAWSTGKRGYTF.

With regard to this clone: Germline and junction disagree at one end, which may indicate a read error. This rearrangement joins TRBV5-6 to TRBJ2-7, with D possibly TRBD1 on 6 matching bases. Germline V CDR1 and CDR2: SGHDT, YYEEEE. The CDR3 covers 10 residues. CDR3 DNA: TGTGCCAGCAGCTTGTACATAGGGGGTTTC. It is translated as CASSLYIGGF.

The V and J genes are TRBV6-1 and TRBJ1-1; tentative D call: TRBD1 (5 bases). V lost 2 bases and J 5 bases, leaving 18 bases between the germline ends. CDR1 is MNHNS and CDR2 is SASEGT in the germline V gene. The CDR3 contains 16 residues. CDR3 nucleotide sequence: TGTGCCAGCAGTGAAATAGGACATAGAATAGAAACTGAAGCTTTCTTT. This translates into CASSEIGHRIETEAFF.

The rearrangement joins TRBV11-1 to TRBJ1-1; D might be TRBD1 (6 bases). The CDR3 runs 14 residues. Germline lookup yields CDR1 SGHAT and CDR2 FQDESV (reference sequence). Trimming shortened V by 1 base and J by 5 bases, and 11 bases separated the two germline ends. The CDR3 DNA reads TGTGCCAGCAGCTTAGTGCTAGGGGGAACTGAAGCTTTCTTT. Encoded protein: CASSLVLGGTEAFF.

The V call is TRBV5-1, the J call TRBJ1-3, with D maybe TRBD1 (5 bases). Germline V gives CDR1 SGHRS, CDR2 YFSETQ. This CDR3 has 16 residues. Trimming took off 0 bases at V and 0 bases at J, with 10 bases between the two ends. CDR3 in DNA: TGCGCCAGCAGCTTGGGCCCAGGGAACTCTGGAAACACCATATATTTT. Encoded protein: CASSLGPGNSGNTIYF.

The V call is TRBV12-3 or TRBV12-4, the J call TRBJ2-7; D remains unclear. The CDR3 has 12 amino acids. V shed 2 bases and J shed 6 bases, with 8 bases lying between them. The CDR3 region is CASSLLRLEQYF. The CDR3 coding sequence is TGTGCCAGCAGTTTACTACGACTCGAGCAGTACTTC.

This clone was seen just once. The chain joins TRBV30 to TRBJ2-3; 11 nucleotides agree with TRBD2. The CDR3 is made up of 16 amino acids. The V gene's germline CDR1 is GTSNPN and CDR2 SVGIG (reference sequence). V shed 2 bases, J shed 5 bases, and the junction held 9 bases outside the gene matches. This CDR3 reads CAWSTVAGGLKDTQYF. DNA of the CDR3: TGTGCCTGGAGTACGGTAGCGGGAGGGCTTAAAGATACGCAGTATTTT.

In DNA, the CDR3 is TGTGCCAGCTCACCACCCACAGGGGATTCACCCCTCCACTTT. This codes for CASSPPTGDSPLHF. The V call is TRBV18, the J call TRBJ1-6, with 7 nucleotides matching TRBD1. The length of the CDR3 is 14 residues. Germline assignment: CDR1 KGHSH and CDR2 LQKENI. With V trimmed by 0 bases and J by 8 bases, 1 base remained unmatched.

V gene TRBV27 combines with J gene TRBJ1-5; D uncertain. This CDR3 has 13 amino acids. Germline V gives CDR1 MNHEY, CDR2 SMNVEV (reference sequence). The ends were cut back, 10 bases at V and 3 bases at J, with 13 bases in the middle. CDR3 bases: TGTGCCACCTCCGACACCAACAATCAGCCCCAGCATTTT. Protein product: CATSDTNNQPQHF.

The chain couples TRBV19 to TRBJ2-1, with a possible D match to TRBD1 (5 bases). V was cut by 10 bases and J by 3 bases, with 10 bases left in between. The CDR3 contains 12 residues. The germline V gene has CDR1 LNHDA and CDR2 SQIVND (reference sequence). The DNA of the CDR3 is TGTGCCACTCACGACAGCTACAATGAGCAGTTCTTC. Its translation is CATHDSYNEQFF.

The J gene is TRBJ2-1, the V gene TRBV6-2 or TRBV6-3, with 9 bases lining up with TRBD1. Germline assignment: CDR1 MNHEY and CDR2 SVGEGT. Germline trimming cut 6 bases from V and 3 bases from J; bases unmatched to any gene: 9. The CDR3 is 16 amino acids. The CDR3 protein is CASRPFPGQGYNEQFF. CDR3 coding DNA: TGTGCCAGCAGGCCTTTCCCGGGACAGGGCTACAATGAGCAGTTCTTC.